This T cell receptor beta chain was captured in a study of regulatory T cells in long-lasting Graves disease. Findings and caveats of the study: Persistent disease was associated with favored TRBV28 usage and with favored use of TRBJ1-2 and TRBJ2-5. Reduced TCR diversity was observed in persistent Graves' patients versus newly diagnosed patients.

Sample time point: persistent/refractory GD, antithyroid drugs over 5 years with positive TRAb. The TCR library was made from RNA that had been extracted from PBMCs in TRIzol. From an endocrinology department in Xi'an, China, came the patients. EDTA tubes collected roughly 10 milliliters of peripheral blood. Libraries of TCR beta came from iRepertoire HTBI primers plus Arm-PCR of CDR3 regions. MiXCR, applied by TCRdb to the multiplex PCR reads, yields one record per CDR3 protein. The repertoire holds around 460,000 distinct CDR3 sequences, with 20% to 25% as singletons. V was clipped by 11 bases and J by 6 bases, with 14 bases between them. The CDR3 length is 12 residues. This clonotype has ten or more counts. Its antigen is still unknown.

The receptor was derived from a female donor with Graves disease. The sample was peripheral blood mononuclear cells (PBMCs), taken when the disease was refractory, from a patient treated with antithyroid drugs. This chain uses TRBV12-3 or TRBV12-4 with TRBJ1-5, with D maybe TRBD1 (5 bases). The CDR3 DNA sequence: TGTGCCTCTAAGGAGGGGAGTCAGCCCCAGCATTTT. Translation gives CASKEGSQPQHF.